This T cell receptor (beta chain) appears in the sequencing data of a study of somatic mutations in cytotoxic T cells in rheumatoid arthritis. Points from the study as a whole: Neither rheumatoid arthritis patients nor age-matched healthy controls had significantly different CD8+ T-cell clonality from the other group.

The CDR3 sequence is 14 residues long. Trimming took off 3 bases at V and 0 bases at J, with 6 bases between the two ends. CDR1 is MGHRA, CDR2 YSYEKL, per germline. For this clone: Its target is unknown.

Some clones are missing from TCRdb's copy, which holds only in-frame ones; the method was immunoSEQ multiplex PCR. Of 20,000 to 25,000 clones listed, 70% to 90% were seen once; the top ten hold roughly 3.8%. This TCR derives from an adult with rheumatoid arthritis. J is TRBJ1-5 and V is TRBV4-1; D gene unclear. Sequenced sample: CD8+ T cells sorted from blood. The CDR3 nucleotides are TGCGCCAGCAGCCAGCAGAATAGCAATCAGCCCCAGCATTTT. Translation: CASSQQNSNQPQHF.